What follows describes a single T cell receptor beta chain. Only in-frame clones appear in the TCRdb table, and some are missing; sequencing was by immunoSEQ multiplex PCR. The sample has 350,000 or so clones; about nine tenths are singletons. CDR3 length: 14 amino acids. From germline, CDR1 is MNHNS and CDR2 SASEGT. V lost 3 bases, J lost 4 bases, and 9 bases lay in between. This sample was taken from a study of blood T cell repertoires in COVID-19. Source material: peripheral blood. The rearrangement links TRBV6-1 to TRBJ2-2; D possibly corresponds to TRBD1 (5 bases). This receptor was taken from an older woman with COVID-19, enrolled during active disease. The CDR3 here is CASSDQGSTGELFF. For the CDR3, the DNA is TGTGCCAGCAGTGACCAGGGATCCACCGGGGAGCTGTTTTTT.